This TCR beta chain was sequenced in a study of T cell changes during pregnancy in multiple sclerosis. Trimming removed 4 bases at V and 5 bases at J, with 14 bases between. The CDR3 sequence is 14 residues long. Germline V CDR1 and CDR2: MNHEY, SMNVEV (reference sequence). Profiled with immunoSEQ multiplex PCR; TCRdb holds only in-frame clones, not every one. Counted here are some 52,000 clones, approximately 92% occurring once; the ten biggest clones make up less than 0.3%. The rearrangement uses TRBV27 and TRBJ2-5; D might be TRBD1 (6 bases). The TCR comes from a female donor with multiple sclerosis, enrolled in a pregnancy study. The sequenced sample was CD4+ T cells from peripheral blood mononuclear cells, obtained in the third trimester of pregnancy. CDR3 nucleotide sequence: TGTGCCAGCAGTTCAAGACAGGCCGGGGAGACCCAGTACTTC. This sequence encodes CASSSRQAGETQYF.